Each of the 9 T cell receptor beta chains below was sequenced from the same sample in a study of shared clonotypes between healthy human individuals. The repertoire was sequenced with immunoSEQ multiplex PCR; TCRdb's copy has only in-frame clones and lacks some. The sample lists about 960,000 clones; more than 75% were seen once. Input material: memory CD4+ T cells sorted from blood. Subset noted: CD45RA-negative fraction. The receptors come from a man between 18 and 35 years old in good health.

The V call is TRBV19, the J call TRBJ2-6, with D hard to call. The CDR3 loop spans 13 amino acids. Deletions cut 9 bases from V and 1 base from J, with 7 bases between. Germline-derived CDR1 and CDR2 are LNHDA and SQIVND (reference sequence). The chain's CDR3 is CASHKSGANVLTF. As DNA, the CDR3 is TGTGCCAGCCACAAGTCTGGGGCCAACGTCCTGACTTTC. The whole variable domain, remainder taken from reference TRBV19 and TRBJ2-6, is DGGITQSPKYLFRKEGQNVTLSCEQNLNHDAMYWYRQDPGQGLRLIYYSQIVNDFQKGDIAEGYSVSREKKESFPLTVTSAQKNPTAFYLCASHKSGANVLTFGAGSRLTVL.

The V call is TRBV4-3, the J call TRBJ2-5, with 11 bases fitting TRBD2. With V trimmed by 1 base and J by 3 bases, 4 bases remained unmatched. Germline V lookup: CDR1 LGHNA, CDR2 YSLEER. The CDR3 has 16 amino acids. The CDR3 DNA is TGCGCCAGCAGCCAAGGGGATAGCGGGAGGGAAGAGACCCAGTACTTC. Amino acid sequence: CASSQGDSGREETQYF.

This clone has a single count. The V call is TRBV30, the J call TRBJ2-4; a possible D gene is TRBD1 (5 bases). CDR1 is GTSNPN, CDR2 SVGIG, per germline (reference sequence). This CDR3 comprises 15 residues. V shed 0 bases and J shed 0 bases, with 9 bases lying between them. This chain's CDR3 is CAWSVATAAKNIQYF. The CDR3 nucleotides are TGTGCCTGGAGTGTAGCGACAGCAGCCAAAAACATTCAGTACTTC.

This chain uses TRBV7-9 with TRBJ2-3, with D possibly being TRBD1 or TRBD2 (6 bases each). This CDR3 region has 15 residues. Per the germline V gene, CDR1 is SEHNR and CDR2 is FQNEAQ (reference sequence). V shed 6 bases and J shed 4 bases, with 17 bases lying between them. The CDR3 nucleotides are TGTGCCAGCAGTAAGACTAGGGGGGTAGCAGATACGCAGTATTTT. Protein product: CASSKTRGVADTQYF.

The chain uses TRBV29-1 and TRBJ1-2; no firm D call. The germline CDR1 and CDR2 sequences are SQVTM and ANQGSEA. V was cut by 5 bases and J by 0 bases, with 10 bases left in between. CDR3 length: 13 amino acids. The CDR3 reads CSVYDYTNYGYTF. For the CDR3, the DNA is TGCAGCGTTTATGACTATACTAACTATGGCTACACCTTC.

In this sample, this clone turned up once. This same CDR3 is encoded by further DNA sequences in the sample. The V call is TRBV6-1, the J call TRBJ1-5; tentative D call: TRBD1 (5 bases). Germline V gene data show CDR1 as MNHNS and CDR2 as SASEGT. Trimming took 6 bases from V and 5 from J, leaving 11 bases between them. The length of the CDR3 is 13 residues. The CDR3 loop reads CASSPLGDQPQHF. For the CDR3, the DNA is TGTGCCAGCAGCCCCTTGGGGGATCAGCCCCAGCATTTT.

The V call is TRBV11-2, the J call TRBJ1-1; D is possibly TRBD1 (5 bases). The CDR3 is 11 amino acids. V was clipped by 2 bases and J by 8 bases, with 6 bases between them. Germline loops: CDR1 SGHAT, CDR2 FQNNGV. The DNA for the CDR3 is TGTGCCAGCAGCTTAAACAGGGAAGCTTTCTTT. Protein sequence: CASSLNREAFF.

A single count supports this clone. CDR3 DNA sequence: TGTGCCAGCAGCCAAGAGTGGGGGAACTACGAGCAGTACTTC. Translating it yields CASSQEWGNYEQYF. The chain joins TRBV14 to TRBJ2-7; perhaps D is TRBD1 or TRBD2 (5 bases each). CDR3 length: 14 residues. The V and J ends lost 0 bases and 3 bases respectively, with 9 bases between them. In germline, CDR1 is SGHDN, CDR2 FVKESK.

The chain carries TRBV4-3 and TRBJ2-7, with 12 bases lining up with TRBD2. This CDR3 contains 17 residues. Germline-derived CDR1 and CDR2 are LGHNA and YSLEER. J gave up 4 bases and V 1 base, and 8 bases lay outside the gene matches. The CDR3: CASSQGLAGGVGYEQYF. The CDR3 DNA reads TGCGCCAGCAGCCAAGGGCTAGCGGGAGGGGTTGGGTACGAGCAGTACTTC.